A single sample gave rise to the 11 T cell receptor beta chains below, sequenced in a study of T cells in Graves' hyperthyroidism and ophthalmopathy. TCR beta CDR3 regions were amplified from RNA. HTBI primers were employed in a first-round RT-PCR of the TCR CDR3. TCRdb reprocessed the multiplex PCR reads via MiXCR and lists one record per CDR3 protein. The sample lists a few hundred thousand distinct CDR3 sequences, 21% seen once, with about 50% in the top ten. Sequencing input: blood. Receptors were obtained from a woman aged 45 to 65 with Graves' hyperthyroidism.

This clonotype was detected only a few times. V and J are TRBV7-9 and TRBJ2-1; weak D call: TRBD2 (5 bases). V was pared by 5 bases and J by 2 bases, with 13 bases between. The germline gives CDR1 SEHNR, CDR2 FQNEAQ (reference sequence). This CDR3 contains 15 residues. CDR3 residues: CASSPTGNPYNEQFF. The CDR3 bases are TGTGCCAGCAGCCCCACCGGGAACCCCTACAATGAGCAGTTCTTC.

The chain links TRBV6-1 to TRBJ2-7; 9 nucleotides align to TRBD2. Germline V lookup: CDR1 MNHNS, CDR2 SASEGT. Trimming took 4 bases from V and 2 from J; bases not matched to a gene: 9. The CDR3 loop spans 16 amino acids. CDR3 sequence: CASSGPGLAPTYEQYF. CDR3 DNA sequence: TGTGCCAGCAGTGGCCCCGGACTAGCGCCGACCTACGAGCAGTACTTC.

This chain connects TRBV27 to TRBJ2-2; perhaps D is TRBD1 or TRBD2 (5 bases each). Germline values: CDR1 MNHEY, CDR2 SMNVEV (reference sequence). Trimming took 3 bases from V and 4 from J, leaving 21 bases between them. CDR3 length: 18 amino acids. CDR3 sequence (DNA): TGTGCCAGCAGTTTGCTGATCAGTCAGGGTCGGGGCACCGGGGAGCTGTTTTTT. Its translation: CASSLLISQGRGTGELFF.

This clonotype was seen repeatedly, ten times or more. This chain joins TRBV30 and TRBJ1-1, with 9 bases identical to TRBD1. This CDR3 region has 14 residues. With 1 base clipped from V and 6 bases from J, the junction kept 6 bases outside the gene matches. Germline assignment: CDR1 GTSNPN and CDR2 SVGIG (reference sequence). The CDR3 loop reads CAWSARDRVSEAFF. As DNA, the CDR3 is TGTGCCTGGAGTGCCCGGGACAGGGTTTCTGAAGCTTTCTTT.

This clonotype appeared many times. V and J are TRBV18 and TRBJ2-1; D possibly corresponds to TRBD1 (6 bases). Per the germline V gene, CDR1 is KGHSH and CDR2 is LQKENI. This CDR3 is 16 amino acids long. V dropped 3 bases and J dropped 5 bases, with 17 bases sitting between them. The CDR3: CASSPLAGGQNNEQFF. CDR3 nucleotides: TGTGCCAGCTCACCCCTAGCCGGAGGACAGAACAATGAGCAGTTCTTC.

This clonotype has a count of ten or more. The chain is built from TRBV20-1 and TRBJ1-5, with 10 bases lining up with TRBD1. The CDR3 length is 14 residues. J lost 4 bases, V lost 6 bases, and 6 bases had no gene match. Per the germline V gene, CDR1 is DFQATT and CDR2 is SNEGSKA (reference sequence). The CDR3 DNA reads TGCAGTGCGCGCCGGGACAGGGGTAATCAGCCCCAGCATTTT. It encodes CSARRDRGNQPQHF.

This clonotype was counted ten times or more. The V gene is TRBV20-1, the J gene TRBJ1-1, with a weak D call TRBD1 (5 bases). This CDR3 spans 13 amino acids. Trimming removed 3 bases from V and 1 base from J, with 9 bases in between. Germline values: CDR1 DFQATT, CDR2 SNEGSKA (reference sequence). CDR3 residues: CSARDNRNTEAFF. CDR3 nucleotide sequence: TGCAGTGCTAGGGACAACCGGAACACTGAAGCTTTCTTT.

This clonotype came up a few times. This chain connects TRBV19 to TRBJ2-5, with 12 nucleotides matching TRBD2. Looked up from germline, CDR1 is LNHDA and CDR2 is SQIVND (reference sequence). With V trimmed by 8 bases and J by 5 bases, 12 bases remained unmatched. The length of the CDR3 is 16 residues. The CDR3 coding sequence is TGTGCCAGTGCCCAATTACTAGCGGGAGGAGTCGAGACCCAGTACTTC. As protein: CASAQLLAGGVETQYF.

This clonotype has just a few counts. The chain combines TRBV3-1 with TRBJ2-7; D is unresolved. CDR3 length equals 12 residues. The V and J ends lost 4 bases and 6 bases respectively, with 10 bases between them. The germline CDR1 and CDR2 sequences are LGHDT and YNNKEL (reference sequence). In DNA, the CDR3 is TGTGCCAGCAGCCGGACGGAGCTCGAGCAGTACTTC. It translates to CASSRTELEQYF.

This clonotype was seen ten or more times. The chain has TRBV2 and TRBJ1-5, with D unclear. The V end was cut by 5 bases, the J end by 0 bases, with 5 bases between. Germline V CDR1 and CDR2: SNHLY, FYNNEI. This CDR3 has 13 residues. The CDR3 region is CASSRYSNQPQHF. The CDR3 bases are TGTGCCAGCAGTCGTTATAGCAATCAGCCCCAGCATTTT.

As regards this clonotype: Since a much larger clone is just one base distant, this may be a read error. The rearrangement joins TRBV2 to TRBJ2-7; D gene unclear. The CDR3 length is 13 residues. CDR1 is SNHLY, CDR2 FYNNEI, per germline. The CDR3 protein is CASSGGSSYERYF. The CDR3 DNA is TGTGCCAGCAGTGGTGGCAGCTCCTACGAGCGGTACTTC.